A selection of T cell receptor beta chains follows, all from one sample in a study of neurological immune-mediated disorders. MiXCR, applied by TCRdb to the 5' RACE reads, yields one record per CDR3 protein. The table lists 25,000 or so distinct CDR3 sequences, 13% of them singletons. The sequenced material came from CD4+ T cells from blood. The receptors derive from a female donor with HTLV-1-associated myelopathy (HAM/TSP). CDR3s include the opening cysteine and the closing phenylalanine or tryptophan. D genes are given only for firm matches. The size entry gives once, few or many counts, or a class when the clone is expanded.

clone size: many
J gene: TRBJ2-1
V gene: TRBV11-3
D gene: -
CDR3 protein: CASSASNGQPSSYNEQFF
CDR3 DNA: TGTGCCAGCAGCGCGAGTAACGGACAACCGAGCTCCTACAATGAGCAGTTCTTC

clone size: few
J gene: TRBJ2-4
V gene: TRBV7-9
D gene: TRBD1
CDR3 protein: CASSLGTGTGAGIQYF
CDR3 DNA: TGTGCCAGCAGCTTAGGGACCGGGACAGGGGCGGGCATTCAGTACTTC

clone size: many
J gene: TRBJ2-3
V gene: TRBV7-9
D gene: -
CDR3 protein: CATSEGQDTQYF
CDR3 DNA: TGTGCCACTTCGGAGGGCCAAGATACGCAGTATTTT

clone size: many
J gene: TRBJ2-5
V gene: TRBV20-1
D gene: TRBD1
CDR3 protein: CSARGQGRGFWETQYF
CDR3 DNA: TGCAGTGCTAGGGGACAGGGAAGGGGGTTTTGGGAGACCCAGTACTTC

clone size: many
J gene: TRBJ1-2
V gene: TRBV20-1
D gene: -
CDR3 protein: CSARDSSTEYAYTF
CDR3 DNA: TGCAGTGCTAGAGATAGTAGTACGGAGTATGCCTACACCTTC

clone size: many
J gene: TRBJ2-4
V gene: TRBV29-1
D gene: -
CDR3 protein: CSFLSGLAKNIQYF
CDR3 DNA: TGCAGCTTCTTGAGCGGGCTAGCCAAAAACATTCAGTACTTC

clone size: medium-sized
J gene: TRBJ1-5
V gene: TRBV12-3/TRBV12-4
D gene: -
CDR3 protein: CASSPWGTGNQPQHF
CDR3 DNA: TGTGCCAGCAGCCCCTGGGGAACCGGCAATCAGCCCCAGCATTTT

clone size: medium-sized
J gene: TRBJ2-3
V gene: TRBV28
D gene: TRBD2
CDR3 protein: CASSLLAGGTDTQYF
CDR3 DNA: TGTGCCAGCAGCCTATTAGCGGGGGGGACAGATACGCAGTATTTT

clone size: medium-sized
J gene: TRBJ2-1
V gene: TRBV20-1
D gene: TRBD2
CDR3 protein: CSAMRALGLAIEQFF
CDR3 DNA: TGCAGTGCTATGCGCGCTCTTGGACTAGCGATAGAGCAGTTCTTC

clone size: many
J gene: TRBJ1-2
V gene: TRBV3-1
D gene: TRBD1
CDR3 protein: CASASIQDRGRGYTF
CDR3 DNA: TGTGCCAGCGCTTCGATCCAAGACAGGGGGAGAGGCTACACCTTC

clone size: many
J gene: TRBJ2-5
V gene: TRBV15
D gene: TRBD1
CDR3 protein: CATSKLDRGKETQYF
CDR3 DNA: TGTGCCACCAGCAAATTGGACAGGGGGAAAGAGACCCAGTACTTC

clone size: many
J gene: TRBJ2-7
V gene: TRBV18
D gene: TRBD2
CDR3 protein: CASSPPGTSGSYEQYF
CDR3 DNA: TGTGCCAGCTCACCCCCAGGGACTAGCGGGTCCTACGAGCAGTACTTC

clone size: many
J gene: TRBJ2-3
V gene: TRBV7-2
D gene: TRBD2
CDR3 protein: CASSPVVSGGARRITDTQYF
CDR3 DNA: TGTGCCAGCAGCCCAGTGGTGAGCGGGGGGGCCAGAAGGATTACAGATACGCAGTATTTT

clone size: many
J gene: TRBJ1-1
V gene: TRBV14
D gene: -
CDR3 protein: CASSPSLNTEAFF
CDR3 DNA: TGTGCCAGCAGTCCCAGCCTGAACACTGAAGCTTTCTTT

clone size: medium-sized
J gene: TRBJ2-3
V gene: TRBV7-2
D gene: -
CDR3 protein: CANSLAPGGTDTQYF
CDR3 DNA: TGTGCCAACAGCTTAGCCCCGGGGGGCACAGATACGCAGTATTTT

clone size: many
J gene: TRBJ2-7
V gene: TRBV7-9
D gene: TRBD2
CDR3 protein: CASSAASGRAHSYEQYF
CDR3 DNA: TGTGCCAGCAGCGCCGCTAGCGGGAGGGCCCACTCCTACGAGCAGTACTTC